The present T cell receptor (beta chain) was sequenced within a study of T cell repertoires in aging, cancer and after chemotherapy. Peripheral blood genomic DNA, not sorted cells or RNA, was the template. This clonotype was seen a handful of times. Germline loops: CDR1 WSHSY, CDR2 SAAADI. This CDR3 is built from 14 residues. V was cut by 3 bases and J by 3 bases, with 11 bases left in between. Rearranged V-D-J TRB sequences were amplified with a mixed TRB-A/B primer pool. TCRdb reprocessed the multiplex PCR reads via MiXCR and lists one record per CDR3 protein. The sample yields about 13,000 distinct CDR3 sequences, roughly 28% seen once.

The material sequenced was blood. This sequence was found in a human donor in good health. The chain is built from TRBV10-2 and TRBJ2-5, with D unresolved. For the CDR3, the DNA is TGCGCCAGCAGTGATGGGCGGAGTAAAGAGACCCAGTACTTC. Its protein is CASSDGRSKETQYF.